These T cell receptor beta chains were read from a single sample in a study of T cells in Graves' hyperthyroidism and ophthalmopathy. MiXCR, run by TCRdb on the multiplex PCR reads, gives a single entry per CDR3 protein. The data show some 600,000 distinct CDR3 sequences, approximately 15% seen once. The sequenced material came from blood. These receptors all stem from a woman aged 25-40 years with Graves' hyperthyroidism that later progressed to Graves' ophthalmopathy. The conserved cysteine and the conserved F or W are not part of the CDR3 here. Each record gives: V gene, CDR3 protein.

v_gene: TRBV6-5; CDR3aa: ASSYSGQGGHTEAF
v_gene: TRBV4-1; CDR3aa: ASSPRSPLAGSYNEQF
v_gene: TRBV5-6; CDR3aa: ASSELGTGGEETQY
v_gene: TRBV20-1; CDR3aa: SARARDRGQHRDGYT
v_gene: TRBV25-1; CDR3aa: ASRVQRNEQF
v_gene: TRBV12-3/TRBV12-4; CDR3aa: ASNWGMGGSPLH
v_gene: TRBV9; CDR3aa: ASSGTGVHTEAF
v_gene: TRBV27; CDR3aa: ASRSVGGSYEQY
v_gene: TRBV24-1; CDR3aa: ATSSARGADRAVQETQY
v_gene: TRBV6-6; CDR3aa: ASSYSGQTPNSPLH